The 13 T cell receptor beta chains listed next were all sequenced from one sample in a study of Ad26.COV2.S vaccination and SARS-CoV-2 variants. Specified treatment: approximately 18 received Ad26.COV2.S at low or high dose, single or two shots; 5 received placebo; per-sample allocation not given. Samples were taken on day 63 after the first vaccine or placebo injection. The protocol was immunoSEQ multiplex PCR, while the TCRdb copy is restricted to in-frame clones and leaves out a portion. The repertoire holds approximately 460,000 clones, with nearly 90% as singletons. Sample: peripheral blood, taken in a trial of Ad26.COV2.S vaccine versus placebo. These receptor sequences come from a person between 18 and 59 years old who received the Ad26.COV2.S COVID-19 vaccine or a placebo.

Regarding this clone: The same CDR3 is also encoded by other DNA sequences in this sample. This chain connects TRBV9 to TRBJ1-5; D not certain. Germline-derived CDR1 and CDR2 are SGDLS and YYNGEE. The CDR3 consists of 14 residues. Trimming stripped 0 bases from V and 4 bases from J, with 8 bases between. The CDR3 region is CASSVGTANQPQHF. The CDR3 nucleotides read TGTGCCAGCAGCGTAGGGACGGCTAATCAGCCCCAGCATTTT. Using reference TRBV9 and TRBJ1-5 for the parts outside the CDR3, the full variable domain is DSGVTQTPKHLITATGQRVTLRCSPRSGDLSVYWYQQSLDQGLQFLIQYYNGEERAKGNILERFSAQQFPDLHSELNLSSLELGDSALYFCASSVGTANQPQHFGDGTRLSIL.

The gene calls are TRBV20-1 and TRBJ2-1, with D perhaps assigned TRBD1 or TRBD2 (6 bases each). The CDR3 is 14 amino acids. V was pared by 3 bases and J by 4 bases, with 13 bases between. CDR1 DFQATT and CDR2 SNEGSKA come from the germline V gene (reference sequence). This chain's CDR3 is CSASRGGIYNEQFF. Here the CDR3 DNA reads TGCAGTGCTAGTAGAGGGGGGATATACAATGAGCAGTTCTTC.

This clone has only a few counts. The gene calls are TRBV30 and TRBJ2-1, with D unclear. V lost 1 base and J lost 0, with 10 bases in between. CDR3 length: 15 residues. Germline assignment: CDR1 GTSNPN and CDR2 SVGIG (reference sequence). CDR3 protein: CAWSGLLSSYNEQFF. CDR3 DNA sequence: TGTGCCTGGAGTGGACTCCTCAGCTCCTACAATGAGCAGTTCTTC.

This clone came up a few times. The chain's CDR3 is CASSFQAGEVETQYF. The DNA of the CDR3 is TGTGCCAGCAGCTTTCAAGCGGGGGAGGTAGAGACCCAGTACTTC. The genes are TRBV7-2 and TRBJ2-5, with 8 bases fitting TRBD2. V lost 3 bases and J lost 4; bases outside the gene matches: 7. CDR1 and CDR2 (germline): SGHTA, FQGNSA. The CDR3 runs 15 residues.

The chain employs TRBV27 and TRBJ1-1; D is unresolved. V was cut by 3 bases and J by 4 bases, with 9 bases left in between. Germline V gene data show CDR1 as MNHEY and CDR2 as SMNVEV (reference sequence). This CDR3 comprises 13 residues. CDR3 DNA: TGTGCCAGCAGTTTGGGGAGTTCCACTGAAGCTTTCTTT. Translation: CASSLGSSTEAFF.

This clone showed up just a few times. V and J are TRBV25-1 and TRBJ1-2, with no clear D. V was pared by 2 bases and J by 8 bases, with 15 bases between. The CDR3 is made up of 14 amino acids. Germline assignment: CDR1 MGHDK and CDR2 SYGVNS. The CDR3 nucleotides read TGTGCCAGCAGTGAAGAACCAGGTGTGGGAGGCTACACCTTC. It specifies CASSEEPGVGGYTF.

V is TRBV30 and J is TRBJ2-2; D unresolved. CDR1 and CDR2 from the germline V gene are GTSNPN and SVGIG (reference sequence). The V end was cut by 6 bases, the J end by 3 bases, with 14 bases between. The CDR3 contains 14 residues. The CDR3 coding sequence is TGTGCCTGCCTAGACCCTCCTTACACCGGGGAGCTGTTTTTT. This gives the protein CACLDPPYTGELFF.

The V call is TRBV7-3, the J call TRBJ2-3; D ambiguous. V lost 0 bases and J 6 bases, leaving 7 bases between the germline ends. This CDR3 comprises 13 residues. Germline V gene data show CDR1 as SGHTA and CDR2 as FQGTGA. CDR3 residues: CASSLTAADTQYF. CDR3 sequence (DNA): TGTGCCAGCAGCTTAACCGCCGCGGATACGCAGTATTTT.

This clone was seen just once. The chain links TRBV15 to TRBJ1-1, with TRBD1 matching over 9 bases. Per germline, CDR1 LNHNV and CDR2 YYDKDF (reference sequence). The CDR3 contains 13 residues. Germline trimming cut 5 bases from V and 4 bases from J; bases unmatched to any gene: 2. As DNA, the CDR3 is TGTGCCACCAGCGGGGACAGGGTCACTGAAGCTTTCTTT. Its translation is CATSGDRVTEAFF. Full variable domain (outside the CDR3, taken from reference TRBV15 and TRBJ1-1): DAMVIQNPRYQVTQFGKPVTLSCSQTLNHNVMYWYQQKSSQAPKLLFHYYDKDFNNEADTPDNFQSRRPNTSFCFLDIRSPGLGDTAMYLCATSGDRVTEAFFGQGTRLTVV.

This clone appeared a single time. In nucleotides, the CDR3 is TGTGCCAGCAGTTTTTATTCTACCTCTCAGCCCCAGCATTTT. Translation gives CASSFYSTSQPQHF. The chain employs TRBV6-2 or TRBV6-3 and TRBJ1-5, with no clear D. The V gene's germline CDR1 is MNHEY and CDR2 SVGEGT. CDR3 size: 14 residues. Trimming removed 4 bases from V and 6 bases from J, with 13 bases in between.

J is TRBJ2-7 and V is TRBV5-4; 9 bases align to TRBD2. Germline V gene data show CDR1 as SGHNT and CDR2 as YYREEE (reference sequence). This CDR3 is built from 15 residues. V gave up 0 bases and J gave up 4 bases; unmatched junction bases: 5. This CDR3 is CASSLGASGVYEQYF. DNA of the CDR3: TGTGCCAGCAGCTTGGGAGCTAGCGGGGTTTACGAGCAGTACTTC.

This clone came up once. The CDR3 DNA sequence: TGTGCCATCAGTGATATTAGCGGGGGTTCCTACAATGAGCAGTTCTTC. This translates into CAISDISGGSYNEQFF. The chain joins TRBV10-3 to TRBJ2-1, with 9 bases matching TRBD2. CDR1 and CDR2 from the germline V gene are ENHRY and SYGVKD. With V trimmed by 3 bases and J by 1 base, 4 bases remained unmatched. This CDR3 has 16 residues.

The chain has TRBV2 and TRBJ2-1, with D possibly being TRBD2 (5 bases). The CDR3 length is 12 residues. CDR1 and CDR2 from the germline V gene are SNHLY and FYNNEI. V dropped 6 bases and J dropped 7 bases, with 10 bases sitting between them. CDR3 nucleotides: TGTGCCAGCAGGCTACTAGGTAATGAGCAGTTCTTC. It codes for CASRLLGNEQFF.